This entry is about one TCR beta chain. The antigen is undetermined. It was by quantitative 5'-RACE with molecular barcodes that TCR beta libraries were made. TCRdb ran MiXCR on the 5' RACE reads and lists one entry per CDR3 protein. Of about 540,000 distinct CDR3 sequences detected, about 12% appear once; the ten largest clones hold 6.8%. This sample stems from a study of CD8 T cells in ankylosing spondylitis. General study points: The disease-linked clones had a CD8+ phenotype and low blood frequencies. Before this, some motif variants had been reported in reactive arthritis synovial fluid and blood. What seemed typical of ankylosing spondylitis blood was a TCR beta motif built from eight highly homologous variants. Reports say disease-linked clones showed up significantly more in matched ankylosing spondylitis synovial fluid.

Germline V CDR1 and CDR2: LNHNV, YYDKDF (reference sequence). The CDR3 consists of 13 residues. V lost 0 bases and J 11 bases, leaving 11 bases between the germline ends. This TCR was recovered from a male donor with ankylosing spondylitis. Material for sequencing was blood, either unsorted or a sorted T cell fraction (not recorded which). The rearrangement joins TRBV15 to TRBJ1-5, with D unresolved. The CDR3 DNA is TGTGCCACCAGCAGAGATGAGGCGGAGGCCCAGCATTTT. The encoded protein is CATSRDEAEAQHF.